These T cell receptor beta chains were read from a single sample in a study of identical twins. A single record per CDR3 protein comes from TCRdb applying MiXCR to the 5' RACE reads. The table lists approximately 890,000 distinct CDR3 sequences, 9% to 15% of them singletons. The same data also contributed to another study, on yellow fever vaccine responses in identical twins.

The sequenced material came from PBMCs. These receptor sequences come from a woman between 18 and 29 years old in good health. Each CDR3 is given with its conserved first and last residue. The order of the fields is D gene, clone size, J gene, V gene, CDR3 DNA, CDR3 protein. The D gene is left open where the match is weak. Clone size is shown for a subset of rows, as once, few, many or a class of expanded clone.

d_gene: .; abundance: .; j_gene: TRBJ2-4; v_gene: TRBV24-1; CDR3nt: TGTGCCACCACCACCAGGGTAAAGACCAAAAACATTCAGTACTTC; CDR3aa: CATTTRVKTKNIQYF
d_gene: TRBD1; abundance: few; j_gene: TRBJ1-6; v_gene: TRBV4-1; CDR3nt: TGCGCCAGCAGCCAAGTGGACAGGGGGCATTCACCCCTCCACTTT; CDR3aa: CASSQVDRGHSPLHF
d_gene: TRBD1; abundance: few; j_gene: TRBJ2-2; v_gene: TRBV3-1; CDR3nt: TGTGCCAGCAGCCACTCCCGGGACAGGGTAGGGAACACCGGGGAGCTGTTTTTT; CDR3aa: CASSHSRDRVGNTGELFF
d_gene: .; abundance: few; j_gene: TRBJ2-1; v_gene: TRBV5-6; CDR3nt: TGTGCCAGCAGCCAATCCTGGGGCGGAGGGAGTACCGCCTACAATGAGCAGTTCTTC; CDR3aa: CASSQSWGGGSTAYNEQFF
d_gene: .; abundance: many; j_gene: TRBJ1-2; v_gene: TRBV5-1; CDR3nt: TGCGCCAGCAGCTTGGTGGCAGGGGACGGCTACACCTTC; CDR3aa: CASSLVAGDGYTF
d_gene: .; abundance: .; j_gene: TRBJ2-3; v_gene: TRBV6-2/TRBV6-3; CDR3nt: TGTGCCACCCAAAGGCACCCAGATACGCAGTATTTT; CDR3aa: CATQRHPDTQYF
d_gene: .; abundance: .; j_gene: TRBJ2-6; v_gene: TRBV5-5; CDR3nt: TGTGCCAGCAGCTTGTCTCTCAGTTGGTCTGGGGCCAACGTCCTGACTTTC; CDR3aa: CASSLSLSWSGANVLTF
d_gene: TRBD2; abundance: few; j_gene: TRBJ2-3; v_gene: TRBV29-1; CDR3nt: TGCAGCGTTGAAGATAGCGGGACTAGCCGGGATACGCAGTATTTT; CDR3aa: CSVEDSGTSRDTQYF
d_gene: .; abundance: .; j_gene: TRBJ2-2; v_gene: TRBV6-5; CDR3nt: TGTGCCAGCAGTTACTCGAACCCCACCGGGGAGCTGTTTTTT; CDR3aa: CASSYSNPTGELFF
d_gene: TRBD2; abundance: .; j_gene: TRBJ2-1; v_gene: TRBV3-1; CDR3nt: TGTGCCAGCAGCCAATCCTCCCTAGCGGGAGAGCAGTTCTTC; CDR3aa: CASSQSSLAGEQFF
d_gene: .; abundance: .; j_gene: TRBJ1-4; v_gene: TRBV7-8; CDR3nt: TGTGCCAGCAGCTTAGTCTCCCAGGGAGGAGAAAAACTGTTTTTT; CDR3aa: CASSLVSQGGEKLFF
d_gene: TRBD2; abundance: many; j_gene: TRBJ2-1; v_gene: TRBV9; CDR3nt: TGTGCCAGCAGCGCCCAAGCGGGGGGACTTTTACGGGAGCAGTTCTTC; CDR3aa: CASSAQAGGLLREQFF
d_gene: .; abundance: .; j_gene: TRBJ2-4; v_gene: TRBV6-5; CDR3nt: TGTGCCAGCAGTTACAGCGGGCCCCTTTCCCAATATGCGAACATTCAGTACTTC; CDR3aa: CASSYSGPLSQYANIQYF
d_gene: .; abundance: .; j_gene: TRBJ1-1; v_gene: TRBV7-2; CDR3nt: TGTGCCAGCAGCGCGGACAGTGGGTTGGGACCGAACACTGAAGCTTTCTTT; CDR3aa: CASSADSGLGPNTEAFF
d_gene: TRBD2; abundance: .; j_gene: TRBJ2-1; v_gene: TRBV20-1; CDR3nt: TGCAGTGCTCCACAGCGGGGTTCCTACAATGAGCAGTTCTTC; CDR3aa: CSAPQRGSYNEQFF
d_gene: TRBD2; abundance: .; j_gene: TRBJ2-1; v_gene: TRBV27; CDR3nt: TGTGCCAGCAGTGTCGGACTAGCGGGATTAAGTGAGCAGTTCTTC; CDR3aa: CASSVGLAGLSEQFF
d_gene: .; abundance: .; j_gene: TRBJ2-1; v_gene: TRBV10-3; CDR3nt: TGTGCCATCAGTAGGAGGGACTACAATGAGCAGTTCTTC; CDR3aa: CAISRRDYNEQFF
d_gene: TRBD1; abundance: few; j_gene: TRBJ1-1; v_gene: TRBV5-1; CDR3nt: TGCGCCAGCAGCTTGAAGGGACAGTGGAACACTGAAGCTTTCTTT; CDR3aa: CASSLKGQWNTEAFF
d_gene: TRBD2; abundance: few; j_gene: TRBJ2-1; v_gene: TRBV10-1; CDR3nt: TGCGCCAGCAGTGAGATTAGCGGGTTATACAATGAGCAGTTCTTC; CDR3aa: CASSEISGLYNEQFF
d_gene: TRBD2; abundance: few; j_gene: TRBJ2-2; v_gene: TRBV27; CDR3nt: TGTGCCACCCGCTGGGTTGCGGGAGCGGTTACCGGGGAGCTGTTTTTT; CDR3aa: CATRWVAGAVTGELFF
d_gene: .; abundance: .; j_gene: TRBJ2-2; v_gene: TRBV20-1; CDR3nt: TGCAGTGCTCAGAGCGGGTTGGGCACCGGGGAGCTGTTTTTT; CDR3aa: CSAQSGLGTGELFF
d_gene: TRBD1; abundance: few; j_gene: TRBJ1-5; v_gene: TRBV28; CDR3nt: TGTGCCAGCAGACCCGGACAGGGGGGGCAGCCCCAGCATTTT; CDR3aa: CASRPGQGGQPQHF
d_gene: TRBD2; abundance: .; j_gene: TRBJ2-7; v_gene: TRBV3-1; CDR3nt: TGTGCCAGCAGCCAAGTAGCAAGCGGGAGGAACGAGCAGTACTTC; CDR3aa: CASSQVASGRNEQYF
d_gene: .; abundance: few; j_gene: TRBJ1-4; v_gene: TRBV14; CDR3nt: TGTGCCAGCAGCCAAGATTCCCGTTATACAACTAATGAAAAACTGTTTTTT; CDR3aa: CASSQDSRYTTNEKLFF
d_gene: .; abundance: .; j_gene: TRBJ2-3; v_gene: TRBV2; CDR3nt: TGTGCCAGACAGGATTACGGCACAGATACGCAGTATTTT; CDR3aa: CARQDYGTDTQYF
d_gene: TRBD1; abundance: few; j_gene: TRBJ2-3; v_gene: TRBV9; CDR3nt: TGTGCCAGCAGCGGACAGGGGGCAAATACGCAGTATTTT; CDR3aa: CASSGQGANTQYF
d_gene: TRBD2; abundance: .; j_gene: TRBJ2-1; v_gene: TRBV9; CDR3nt: TGTGCCAGCAGCGCTATCGGGAGGATAGACAATGAGCAGTTCTTC; CDR3aa: CASSAIGRIDNEQFF
d_gene: TRBD2; abundance: few; j_gene: TRBJ2-4; v_gene: TRBV2; CDR3nt: TGTGCCAGCAGTGACCCGACTCTAGCGGGGGGGCGGGTCAAAAACATTCAGTACTTC; CDR3aa: CASSDPTLAGGRVKNIQYF
d_gene: .; abundance: .; j_gene: TRBJ1-6; v_gene: TRBV5-5; CDR3nt: TGTGCCAGCAGCTTGCAGGACTACAATTCACCCCTCCACTTT; CDR3aa: CASSLQDYNSPLHF
d_gene: TRBD2; abundance: few; j_gene: TRBJ2-1; v_gene: TRBV24-1; CDR3nt: TGTGCCACCCAGACCGGGACTAGTTCCTACAATGAGCAGTTCTTC; CDR3aa: CATQTGTSSYNEQFF
d_gene: TRBD2; abundance: .; j_gene: TRBJ2-1; v_gene: TRBV24-1; CDR3nt: TGTGCCACCAGCACCGGGACTAGCGGGAGTGGGGCCTACAATGAGCAGTTCTTC; CDR3aa: CATSTGTSGSGAYNEQFF
d_gene: TRBD1; abundance: .; j_gene: TRBJ2-5; v_gene: TRBV27; CDR3nt: TGTGCCAGCAGTTCCCCGGGCCACAGGGGGCGGCAAGTTTCGGGGCCTCAAGAGACCCAGTACTTC; CDR3aa: CASSSPGHRGRQVSGPQETQYF
d_gene: .; abundance: few; j_gene: TRBJ1-1; v_gene: TRBV20-1; CDR3nt: TGCAGTGCCCCGCGACTGGGCAACACTGAAGCTTTCTTT; CDR3aa: CSAPRLGNTEAFF
d_gene: TRBD1; abundance: .; j_gene: TRBJ1-6; v_gene: TRBV5-1; CDR3nt: TGCACCAGCAGCTTGGGGGACAGTCATTCACCCCTCCACTTT; CDR3aa: CTSSLGDSHSPLHF
d_gene: .; abundance: many; j_gene: TRBJ2-1; v_gene: TRBV6-1; CDR3nt: TGTGCCAGCAGGCAGTGGCAGGGAGGCTACAATGAGCAGTTCTTC; CDR3aa: CASRQWQGGYNEQFF
d_gene: .; abundance: many; j_gene: TRBJ2-1; v_gene: TRBV5-1; CDR3nt: TGCGCCAGCAGCTTTGGTGGACCTTCAACGAATGAGCAGTTCTTC; CDR3aa: CASSFGGPSTNEQFF
d_gene: TRBD1; abundance: .; j_gene: TRBJ2-7; v_gene: TRBV5-5; CDR3nt: TGTGCCAGCAGCTGGGACAGACCCTACGAGCAGTACTTC; CDR3aa: CASSWDRPYEQYF
d_gene: TRBD1; abundance: few; j_gene: TRBJ2-7; v_gene: TRBV12-3/TRBV12-4; CDR3nt: TGTGCCAGCAGAGGACAGGGTATCGAGCAGTACTTC; CDR3aa: CASRGQGIEQYF
d_gene: .; abundance: few; j_gene: TRBJ2-7; v_gene: TRBV29-1; CDR3nt: TGCAGCGTTATACCCGGGACACCCTACGAGCAGTACTTC; CDR3aa: CSVIPGTPYEQYF
d_gene: .; abundance: many; j_gene: TRBJ2-5; v_gene: TRBV29-1; CDR3nt: TGCAGCGCTCCAGGGGCGGTCCAAGAGACCCAGTACTTC; CDR3aa: CSAPGAVQETQYF
d_gene: TRBD1; abundance: .; j_gene: TRBJ2-7; v_gene: TRBV6-2/TRBV6-3; CDR3nt: TGTGCCAGCAGCAACGATCAGGGGGCACTCTACGAGCAGTACTTC; CDR3aa: CASSNDQGALYEQYF
d_gene: .; abundance: .; j_gene: TRBJ2-5; v_gene: TRBV5-6; CDR3nt: TGTGCCAGCAGCACACTCGGGACGCACATCCGAGAGACCCAGTACTTC; CDR3aa: CASSTLGTHIRETQYF
d_gene: .; abundance: many; j_gene: TRBJ1-5; v_gene: TRBV7-2; CDR3nt: TGTGCCAGCAGCCGGGACGGCGGCAATCAGCCCCAGCATTTT; CDR3aa: CASSRDGGNQPQHF
d_gene: TRBD2; abundance: few; j_gene: TRBJ2-1; v_gene: TRBV20-1; CDR3nt: TGCAGTGCTAGAGCAGCGGGAGGGAACAATGAGCAGTTCTTC; CDR3aa: CSARAAGGNNEQFF
d_gene: TRBD2; abundance: few; j_gene: TRBJ2-2; v_gene: TRBV3-1; CDR3nt: TGTGCCAGCAGCCAAGAGGGACTAGCCCACACCGGGGAGCTGTTTTTT; CDR3aa: CASSQEGLAHTGELFF
d_gene: TRBD2; abundance: .; j_gene: TRBJ2-3; v_gene: TRBV10-3; CDR3nt: TGTGCCATCAGGGGTAGCGGGACGTTCGCAGATACGCAGTATTTT; CDR3aa: CAIRGSGTFADTQYF
d_gene: TRBD2; abundance: few; j_gene: TRBJ2-7; v_gene: TRBV3-1; CDR3nt: TGTGCCAGCAGCCACGGGACTATCCTCTCCTACGAGCAGTACTTC; CDR3aa: CASSHGTILSYEQYF
d_gene: TRBD1; abundance: .; j_gene: TRBJ2-1; v_gene: TRBV10-3; CDR3nt: TGTGCCATCAGTGCCCGGGACAGGGAGTTTGCGGTAGGGTTCTTC; CDR3aa: CAISARDREFAVGFF
d_gene: TRBD1; abundance: few; j_gene: TRBJ1-6; v_gene: TRBV20-1; CDR3nt: TGCAGTGCTAGAGGAACAGGGGAGTCACCCCTCCACTTT; CDR3aa: CSARGTGESPLHF
d_gene: TRBD2; abundance: few; j_gene: TRBJ2-7; v_gene: TRBV7-2; CDR3nt: TGTGCCAGCAGCTTCGGACTAGCGGACTCCTACGAGCAGTACTTC; CDR3aa: CASSFGLADSYEQYF